The 12 T cell receptor beta chains below all came from one sample that was sequenced in a study of metastatic and nonmetastatic thyroid tumors. TCRdb reprocessed the PCR reads via MiXCR. Found here are 30,000 to 40,000 clones, roughly 19% of them singletons; the top ten hold roughly an eighth. Until they underwent thyroid surgery, no patient had received any treatment. The sequencing input was blood. These receptors came from a male donor with papillary thyroid cancer or a benign thyroid nodule (not recorded which). Some clones in this sample may be carry-over from other donors' samples.

This clone was seen a few times. A much larger clonotype is one base distant, so this may be a read error. Additional DNA sequences in this sample encode the identical CDR3. The rearrangement uses TRBV29-1 and TRBJ2-7, with D hard to call. Germline assignment: CDR1 SQVTM and CDR2 ANQGSEA. Trimming cost V 5 bases and J 0 bases, with 17 bases left between them. CDR3 length: 15 amino acids. Here the CDR3 reads CSVRLLAPLSYEQYF. For the CDR3, the DNA is TGCAGCGTTCGGCTCTTGGCTCCTCTCTCCTACGAGCAGTACTTC.

In this sample, this clone turned up many times. The rearrangement uses TRBV28 and TRBJ2-7; D not resolved. The CDR3 is 11 amino acids. Trimming took off 5 bases at V and 3 bases at J, with 5 bases between the two ends. Germline V gene lookup returns CDR1 MDHEN and CDR2 SYDVKM. The CDR3 nucleotides are TGTGCCAGCAGTCTCATCTACGAGCAGTACTTC. Translated, it gives CASSLIYEQYF.

Relative to its sample, this clone is medium-sized. The chain combines TRBV27 with TRBJ1-2; no firm D call. This CDR3 comprises 12 residues. The germline gives CDR1 MNHEY, CDR2 SMNVEV (reference sequence). V lost 4 bases and J lost 4, with 7 bases in between. In DNA, the CDR3 is TGTGCCAGCAGTTCCAACTCCTATGGCTACACCTTC. This codes for CASSSNSYGYTF.

The CDR3 protein is CASSQGQGFNAGELFF. CDR3 DNA: TGTGCCAGCAGCCAAGGACAGGGATTTAATGCCGGGGAGCTGTTTTTT. The chain recombines TRBV12-3 or TRBV12-4 with TRBJ2-2; 8 bases fit TRBD1. The CDR3 loop spans 16 amino acids. V trimming: 6 bases; J trimming: 6 bases; junction bases outside the gene matches: 12.

This clone was seen more than once but under ten times. This may arise from a read error, as a much more abundant clone is one base away. The rearrangement uses TRBV11-2 and TRBJ2-1, with a possible D match to TRBD2 (5 bases). V was trimmed by 5 bases and J by 7 bases, leaving 18 bases between them. The CDR3 covers 15 residues. CDR1 is SGHAT, CDR2 FQNNGV, per germline. The CDR3 spells CASSTDMGVVNEQFF. The CDR3 DNA reads TGTGCCAGCAGCACAGACATGGGAGTAGTGAATGAGCAGTTCTTC.

This clone was recorded at least ten times. This sequence joins TRBV10-3 and TRBJ2-1; the D gene is possibly TRBD1 (6 bases). This CDR3 spans 13 amino acids. Germline V CDR1 and CDR2: ENHRY, SYGVKD. V was clipped by 5 bases and J by 4 bases, with 9 bases between them. In DNA, the CDR3 is TGTGCCATCAGTCTGGACAGTTACAATGAGCAGTTCTTC. Protein product: CAISLDSYNEQFF.

This clone was found many times. This rearrangement joins TRBV11-2 to TRBJ2-7; D unclear. The CDR3 extends over 15 amino acids. The V end was cut by 5 bases, the J end by 0 bases, with 14 bases between. Germline CDR1 SGHAT, CDR2 FQNNGV. This CDR3 reads CASSLEWPYSYEQYF. In DNA form, the CDR3 reads TGTGCCAGCAGCCTTGAGTGGCCTTACTCCTACGAGCAGTACTTC. Based on the CDR3 plus reference TRBV11-2 and TRBJ2-7, the full variable domain is EAGVAQSPRYKIIEKRQSVAFWCNPISGHATLYWYQQILGQGPKLLIQFQNNGVVDDSQLPKDRFSAERLKGVDSTLKIQPAKLEDSAVYLCASSLEWPYSYEQYFGPGTRLTVT.

By share of the sample, this clone is medium-sized. The chain is built from TRBV28 and TRBJ2-1; 7 nucleotides match TRBD1. Trimming cost V 6 bases and J 7 bases; bases outside gene matches: 9. The V gene's germline CDR1 is MDHEN and CDR2 SYDVKM. The CDR3 is made up of 14 amino acids. CDR3 in amino acids: CASREGTELNEQFF. CDR3 sequence (DNA): TGTGCCAGCAGAGAAGGGACAGAACTTAATGAGCAGTTCTTC.

This clone has a count of ten or more. The chain carries TRBV29-1 and TRBJ2-1; 7 bases fit TRBD1. CDR3 size: 16 residues. The trim removed 4 bases at V and 0 bases at J, leaving 9 bases unmatched. Germline V gives CDR1 SQVTM, CDR2 ANQGSEA. The DNA of the CDR3 is TGCAGCGTTGGGGGACAGTTTACCCCCTCCTACAATGAGCAGTTCTTC. It is translated as CSVGGQFTPSYNEQFF.

This clone appeared a few times. This chain uses TRBV6-1 with TRBJ2-7; 10 bases match TRBD1. Germline V gene sequence: CDR1 MNHNS, CDR2 SASEGT. This CDR3 is built from 17 residues. V trimming: 9 bases; J trimming: 0 bases; junction bases outside the gene matches: 14. The CDR3 sequence: CARPGDRGILSSYEQYF. In DNA form, the CDR3 reads TGTGCCAGACCCGGGGACAGGGGAATTTTGAGCTCCTACGAGCAGTACTTC.

This clone was detected ten times or more. The chain joins TRBV10-3 to TRBJ2-1; 10 bases line up with TRBD1. Germline assignment: CDR1 ENHRY and CDR2 SYGVKD. V lost 5 bases, J lost 13 bases, and 8 bases stayed unmatched. The CDR3 totals 13 residues. The CDR3 bases are TGTGCCATCAGTCCGTCGGACAGGGGGAATCAGTTCTTC. This codes for CAISPSDRGNQFF.

In its sample, this clone was seen many times. The CDR3: CASSGQGAQETQYF. DNA for the CDR3: TGTGCCAGCAGTGGACAGGGGGCCCAAGAGACCCAGTACTTC. This chain joins TRBV25-1 and TRBJ2-5; 10 bases match TRBD1. The V gene's germline CDR1 is MGHDK and CDR2 SYGVNS. The CDR3 contains 14 residues. V lost 4 bases to trimming and J lost 1 base; unmatched junction nucleotides: 0.